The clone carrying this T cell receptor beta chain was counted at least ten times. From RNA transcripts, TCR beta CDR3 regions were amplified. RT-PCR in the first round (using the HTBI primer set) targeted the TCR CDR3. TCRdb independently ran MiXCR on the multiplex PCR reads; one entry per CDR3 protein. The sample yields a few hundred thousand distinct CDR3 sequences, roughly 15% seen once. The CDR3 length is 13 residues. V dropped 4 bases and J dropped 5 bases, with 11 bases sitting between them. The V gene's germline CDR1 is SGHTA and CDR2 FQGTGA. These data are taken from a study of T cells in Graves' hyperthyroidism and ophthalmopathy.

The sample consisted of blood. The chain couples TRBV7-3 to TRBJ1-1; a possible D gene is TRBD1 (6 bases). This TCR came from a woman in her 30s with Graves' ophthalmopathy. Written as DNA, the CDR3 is TGTGCCAGCAGCTATTATCAGGGGACTGAAGCTTTCTTT. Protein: CASSYYQGTEAFF.